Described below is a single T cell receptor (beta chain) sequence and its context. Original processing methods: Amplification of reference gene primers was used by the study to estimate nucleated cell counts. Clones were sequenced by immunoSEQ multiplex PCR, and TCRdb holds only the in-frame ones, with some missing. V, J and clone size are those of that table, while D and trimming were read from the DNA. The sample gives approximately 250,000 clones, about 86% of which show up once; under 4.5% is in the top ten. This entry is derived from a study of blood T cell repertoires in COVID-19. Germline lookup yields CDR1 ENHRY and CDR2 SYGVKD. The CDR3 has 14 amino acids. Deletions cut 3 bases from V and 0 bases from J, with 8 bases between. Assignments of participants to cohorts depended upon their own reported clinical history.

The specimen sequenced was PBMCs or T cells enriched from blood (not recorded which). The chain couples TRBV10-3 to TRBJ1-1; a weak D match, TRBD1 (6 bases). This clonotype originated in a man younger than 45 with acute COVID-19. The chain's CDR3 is CAISERTVNTEAFF. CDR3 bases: TGTGCCATCAGTGAACGGACAGTGAACACTGAAGCTTTCTTT.